A selection of T cell receptor beta chains follows, all from one sample in a study of blood T cell repertoires in COVID-19. Measured with immunoSEQ multiplex PCR; TCRdb has only the in-frame clones, and not every one. Counted here are more than 300,000 clones, 88% occurring once; the ten biggest clones make up 1.2%. Material for sequencing was PBMCs or T cells enriched from blood (not recorded which). The receptors originated from a woman aged 18-29 years who had recovered from COVID-19. Each CDR3 is given with its conserved first and last residue. Each record gives: CDR3 protein, CDR3 DNA, J gene, D gene, clone size, V gene. D genes are given only for firm matches. Rows may omit the clone size; those that give it use once, few, many or a size class.

CASSVVRYSYEQYF	TGTGCCAGCAGCGTAGTGAGGTACTCCTACGAGCAGTACTTC	TRBJ2-7	-	-	TRBV9
CASSDTGEQFF	TGTGCCAGCAGCGATACAGGGGAGCAGTTCTTC	TRBJ2-1	-	-	TRBV2
CASSDLAGGPREQYF	TGTGCCAGTAGTGATTTAGCGGGGGGGCCGCGGGAGCAGTACTTC	TRBJ2-7	TRBD2	-	TRBV19
CASSHGDSGVYEQYF	TGCGCCAGCAGCCATGGTGATAGCGGGGTTTACGAGCAGTACTTC	TRBJ2-7	TRBD2	-	TRBV5-1
CASSFTRGHTEAFF	TGTGCCAGCAGTTTCACCAGGGGGCATACTGAAGCTTTCTTT	TRBJ1-1	TRBD1	-	TRBV6-5
CASSLRQGSYEQYF	TGTGCCAGCAGCCTTCGACAGGGATCCTACGAGCAGTACTTC	TRBJ2-7	TRBD1	once	TRBV9
CASNRGGVSEAFF	TGTGCCAGCAACCGAGGGGGCGTTTCTGAAGCTTTCTTT	TRBJ1-1	TRBD1	-	TRBV6-5
CASSLGYGPRDSSYEQYF	TGTGCCAGCAGCTTAGGATACGGCCCGCGGGACTCCTCCTACGAGCAGTACTTC	TRBJ2-7	-	once	TRBV13
CASKPRENTGELFF	TGTGCCAGCAAACCAAGAGAGAACACCGGGGAGCTGTTTTTT	TRBJ2-2	-	-	TRBV19
CASMRQGAGANVLTF	TGTGCCAGCATGAGGCAGGGGGCTGGGGCCAACGTCCTGACTTTC	TRBJ2-6	TRBD1	-	TRBV6-5
CASSPWTYLGTEAFF	TGCGCCAGCAGCCCCTGGACATACCTTGGAACTGAAGCTTTCTTT	TRBJ1-1	-	-	TRBV5-1
CASSEAPGTGDGEQYF	TGTGCCAGCAGTGAAGCCCCCGGGACAGGGGATGGCGAGCAGTACTTC	TRBJ2-7	TRBD1	-	TRBV6-1
CASSPHKSTGELFF	TGTGCCAGCAGCCCCCACAAATCCACCGGGGAGCTGTTTTTT	TRBJ2-2	-	-	TRBV7-9
CASSLKTHYGGPSSTDTQYF	TGTGCCAGCAGTTTGAAAACCCATTACGGGGGACCCTCTAGCACAGATACGCAGTATTTT	TRBJ2-3	-	-	TRBV28
CASSLGLAGVEQYF	TGCGCCAGCAGCTTGGGGCTGGCAGGGGTCGAGCAGTACTTC	TRBJ2-7	-	-	TRBV5-1
CASSAGQLQETQYF	TGTGCCAGCAGCGCGGGACAGTTGCAAGAGACCCAGTACTTC	TRBJ2-5	-	-	TRBV7-9
CSVSGTGTEKLFF	TGCAGCGTGTCCGGGACAGGGACTGAAAAACTGTTTTTT	TRBJ1-4	TRBD1	few	TRBV29-1
CAWLIQAEAFF	TGTGCCTGGCTTATACAGGCTGAAGCTTTCTTT	TRBJ1-1	-	-	TRBV30
CASSFSGGISTDTQYF	TGTGCCAGCAGTTTTAGCGGGGGGATCAGCACAGATACGCAGTATTTT	TRBJ2-3	TRBD2	-	TRBV27
CASSQEGGQAHQPQHF	TGCGCCAGCAGCCAAGAGGGGGGACAGGCCCATCAGCCCCAGCATTTT	TRBJ1-5	TRBD1	few	TRBV4-1
CATSRDTVNTEAFF	TGTGCCACCAGCAGGGACACCGTGAACACTGAAGCTTTCTTT	TRBJ1-1	-	-	TRBV15
CASSPSHTGISTEAFF	TGTGCCAGTAGTCCTTCCCACACAGGAATAAGCACTGAAGCTTTCTTT	TRBJ1-1	-	-	TRBV19
CASSVGGTGSSYEQYF	TGTGCCAGCAGCGTAGGAGGGACAGGGAGCTCCTACGAGCAGTACTTC	TRBJ2-7	TRBD1	-	TRBV9
CASSPTGETQYF	TGTGCCAGCAGCCCAACGGGGGAGACCCAGTACTTC	TRBJ2-5	-	-	TRBV9
CASSLVSGNTEAFF	TGTGCCAGCAGCTTAGTGTCGGGGAACACTGAAGCTTTCTTT	TRBJ1-1	-	-	TRBV7-9
CAWSVGLSNEKLFF	TGTGCCTGGAGTGTTGGGCTAAGTAATGAAAAACTGTTTTTT	TRBJ1-4	-	-	TRBV30
CASSRDWLATGGTEAFF	TGCGCCAGCAGCCGAGATTGGTTAGCGACAGGGGGAACTGAAGCTTTCTTT	TRBJ1-1	TRBD1	once	TRBV5-1
CASSEYGLVAGLNEQFF	TGTGCCAGCAGTGAATATGGTTTGGTGGCTGGTCTCAATGAGCAGTTCTTC	TRBJ2-1	-	-	TRBV2
CASSHLDRRPNYGYTF	TGTGCCAGCAGCCACCTGGACAGGCGGCCTAACTATGGCTACACCTTC	TRBJ1-2	TRBD1	-	TRBV6-6
CASSPGTPPHEQYF	TGCGCCAGCAGCCCCGGGACACCCCCCCACGAGCAGTACTTC	TRBJ2-7	-	-	TRBV5-1
CASSDNSNQPQHF	TGCGCCAGCAGTGACAATAGCAATCAGCCCCAGCATTTT	TRBJ1-5	-	-	TRBV10-2
CASSQDGTLAGGPYTQYF	TGCGCCAGCAGCCAAGATGGGACCCTAGCGGGGGGGCCTTATACGCAGTATTTT	TRBJ2-3	TRBD2	-	TRBV4-1